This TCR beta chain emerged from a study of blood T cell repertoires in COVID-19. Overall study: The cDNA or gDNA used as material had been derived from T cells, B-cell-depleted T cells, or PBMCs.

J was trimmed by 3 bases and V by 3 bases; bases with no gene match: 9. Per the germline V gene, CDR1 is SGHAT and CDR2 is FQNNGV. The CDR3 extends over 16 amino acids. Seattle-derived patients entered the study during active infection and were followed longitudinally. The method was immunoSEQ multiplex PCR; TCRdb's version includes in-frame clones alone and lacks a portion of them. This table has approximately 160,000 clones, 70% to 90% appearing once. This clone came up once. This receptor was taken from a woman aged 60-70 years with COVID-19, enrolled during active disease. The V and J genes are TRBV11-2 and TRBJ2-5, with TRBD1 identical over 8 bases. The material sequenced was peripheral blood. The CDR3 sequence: CASSFAAGGREETQYF. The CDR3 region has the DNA TGTGCCAGCAGCTTTGCAGCAGGGGGCAGGGAAGAGACCCAGTACTTC.